This is a list of T cell receptor beta chains from one sample in a study of blood T cell repertoires in COVID-19. Using immunoSEQ multiplex PCR, the repertoire was profiled, and TCRdb retains in-frame clones only, with some absent. The data show fewer than 400,000 clones, roughly 87% seen once. The sample consisted of PBMCs or T cells enriched from blood (not recorded which). Receptors were obtained from a woman between 18 and 29 years old who had recovered from COVID-19. CDR3s include the opening cysteine and the closing phenylalanine or tryptophan. D genes are given only for firm matches. Expanded clones are given a class, and other clones once, few, many or no size at all.

>TRBV14|NA|NA|TRBJ1-2
CASSPPSSVYGYTF
TGTGCCAGCAGCCCCCCCTCCTCGGTCTATGGCTACACCTTC
>TRBV5-1|once|TRBD2|TRBJ2-7
CASGGSGSYEQYF
TGCGCCAGCGGGGGCAGCGGGAGTTACGAGCAGTACTTC
>TRBV18|NA|TRBD1|TRBJ1-6
CASSPGQGPIGSPLHF
TGTGCCAGCTCACCCGGACAGGGACCGATTGGGTCACCCCTCCACTTT
>TRBV6-4|NA|TRBD2|TRBJ2-3
CASNESSGSPREGTQYF
TGTGCCAGCAATGAATCTAGCGGGAGTCCACGAGAGGGTACGCAGTATTTT
>TRBV15|NA|NA|TRBJ1-2
CATSPPDSNYGYTF
TGTGCCACCAGCCCCCCGGACAGTAACTATGGCTACACCTTC
>TRBV7-9|NA|NA|TRBJ2-7
CASRATAASYEQYF
TGTGCCAGCAGGGCGACAGCAGCCTCCTACGAGCAGTACTTC
>TRBV5-4|NA|TRBD2|TRBJ2-7
CASSLGGTSGSYEQYF
TGTGCCAGCAGCTTGGGGGGGACTAGCGGCTCCTACGAGCAGTACTTC
>TRBV7-9|NA|NA|TRBJ1-2
CASSLVVANYGYTF
TGTGCCAGCAGTCTAGTGGTAGCTAACTATGGCTACACCTTC
>TRBV20-1|NA|NA|TRBJ1-5
CSASDRRGNQPQHF
TGCAGTGCTAGTGATCGACGGGGGAATCAGCCCCAGCATTTT
>TRBV7-2|NA|NA|TRBJ2-1
CASSLERSSYNEQFF
TGTGCCAGCAGCTTAGAGCGGAGCTCCTACAATGAGCAGTTCTTC
>TRBV4-1|few|NA|TRBJ1-1
CASSQLWRVGDTEAFF
TGCGCCAGCAGCCAGCTTTGGAGGGTTGGAGACACTGAAGCTTTCTTT
>TRBV7-9|NA|NA|TRBJ1-1
CASSLGGGMNTEAFF
TGTGCCAGCAGCTTAGGGGGAGGGATGAACACTGAAGCTTTCTTT
>TRBV5-6|NA|TRBD1|TRBJ1-2
CASSKTGSVGYTF
TGTGCCAGCAGCAAGACAGGGTCGGTTGGCTACACCTTC
>TRBV4-3|NA|NA|TRBJ2-7
CASSQVPLSYEQYF
TGCGCCAGCAGCCAAGTCCCTCTCTCCTACGAGCAGTACTTC
>TRBV28|NA|NA|TRBJ1-3
CASSSGGLGPNTIYF
TGTGCCAGCAGTTCTGGGGGCTTAGGGCCAAACACCATATATTTT
>TRBV3-1/TRBV3-2|NA|TRBD1|TRBJ2-7
CASSQTGEISEQYF
TGTGCCAGCAGCCAGACAGGGGAAATTTCCGAGCAGTACTTC
>TRBV5-6|NA|TRBD1|TRBJ2-1
CASSAGLISGGHSYNEQFF
TGTGCCAGCAGCGCCGGCCTAATTTCAGGGGGTCACTCCTACAATGAGCAGTTCTTC